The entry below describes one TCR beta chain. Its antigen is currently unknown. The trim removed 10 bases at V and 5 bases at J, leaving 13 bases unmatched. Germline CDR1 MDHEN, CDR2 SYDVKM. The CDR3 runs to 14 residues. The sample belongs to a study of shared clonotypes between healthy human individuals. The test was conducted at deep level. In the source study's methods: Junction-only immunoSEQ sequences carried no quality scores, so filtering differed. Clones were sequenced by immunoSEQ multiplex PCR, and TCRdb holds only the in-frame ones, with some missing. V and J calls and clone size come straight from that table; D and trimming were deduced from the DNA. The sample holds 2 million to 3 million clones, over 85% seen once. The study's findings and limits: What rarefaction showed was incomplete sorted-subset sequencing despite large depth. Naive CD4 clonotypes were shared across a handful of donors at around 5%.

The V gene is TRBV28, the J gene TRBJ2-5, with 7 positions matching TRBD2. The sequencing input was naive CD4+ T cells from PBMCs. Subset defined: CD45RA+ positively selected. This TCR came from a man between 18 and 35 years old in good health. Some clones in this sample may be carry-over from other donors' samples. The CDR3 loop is CAIASGTLRETQYF. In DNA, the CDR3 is TGTGCCATCGCTAGCGGAACCCTCCGGGAGACCCAGTACTTC.